Each of the 32 T cell receptor beta chains below was sequenced from the same sample in a study of cytomegalovirus exposure and HLA in healthy donors. 13 Jbeta primers and 60 Vbeta primers were used for the PCR. Some clones are missing from TCRdb's copy, which holds only in-frame ones; the method was immunoSEQ multiplex PCR. The table records 250,000 or so clones, around nine tenths of them present only once. Input material: PBMCs. These receptors came from a girl aged 2 to 10 in good health and CMV-seronegative.

This chain links TRBV27 with TRBJ2-7; D possibly corresponds to TRBD1 (6 bases). Germline lookup yields CDR1 MNHEY and CDR2 SMNVEV (reference sequence). The CDR3 covers 16 residues. The V gene lost 3 bases and the J gene lost 5 bases, with 20 bases spanning the gap. The chain's CDR3 is CASSFNRQGKGNEQYF. Here the CDR3 DNA reads TGTGCCAGCAGTTTCAATCGCCAGGGGAAAGGAAACGAGCAGTACTTC.

The chain is built from TRBV4-2 and TRBJ2-1, with 10 bases aligning to TRBD2. The CDR3 is 17 amino acids. Looked up from germline, CDR1 is LGHNA and CDR2 is YNFKEQ. Trimming took 0 bases from V and 8 from J; bases not matched to a gene: 10. Here the CDR3 DNA reads TGTGCCAGCAGCCAAGATCCAGCGGGGGGGTTGCTGGATGAGCAGTTCTTC. Its translation: CASSQDPAGGLLDEQFF.

The chain recombines TRBV2 with TRBJ2-5, with D perhaps matching TRBD2 (6 bases). This CDR3 is built from 13 residues. Germline V gene data show CDR1 as SNHLY and CDR2 as FYNNEI. Trimming removed 6 bases from V and 5 bases from J, with 13 bases in between. Written as DNA, the CDR3 is TGTGCCAGCAGACCTAGCGCTCCGGAGACCCAGTACTTC. Its protein is CASRPSAPETQYF.

The gene calls are TRBV18 and TRBJ1-6; 11 positions match TRBD1. This CDR3 contains 16 residues. In germline, CDR1 is KGHSH, CDR2 LQKENI. V shed 1 base, J shed 10 bases, and the junction held 6 bases outside the gene matches. The CDR3 reads CASSPLGQGEFSPLHF. CDR3 DNA sequence: TGTGCCAGCTCACCACTGGGACAGGGGGAATTCTCACCCCTCCACTTT. The full variable domain, rest sourced from reference TRBV18 and TRBJ1-6, is NAGVMQNPRHLVRRRGQEARLRCSPMKGHSHVYWYRQLPEEGLKFMVYLQKENIIDESGMPKERFSAEFPKEGPSILRIQQVVRGDSAAYFCASSPLGQGEFSPLHFGNGTRLTVT.

The CDR3 DNA reads as TGCAGCGTTGTCTCGGTTCGACAGGCCAAAAACATTCAGTACTTC. Protein product: CSVVSVRQAKNIQYF. This chain joins TRBV29-1 and TRBJ2-4; D perhaps matches TRBD1 (5 bases). Trimming removed 4 bases from V and 1 base from J, with 14 bases in between. CDR3 length: 15 residues. CDR1 and CDR2 from the germline V gene are SQVTM and ANQGSEA.

The rearrangement links TRBV7-2 to TRBJ2-1; 8 nucleotides agree with TRBD2. Looked up from germline, CDR1 is SGHTA and CDR2 is FQGNSA. After removal of 0 bases from V and 0 bases from J, the junction contained 1 base not matched to a gene. This CDR3 has 16 residues. CDR3 DNA: TGTGCCAGCAGCTTAGCCGGGACTAGCTCCTACAATGAGCAGTTCTTC. This codes for CASSLAGTSSYNEQFF.

The rearrangement joins TRBV25-1 to TRBJ2-7; the D gene is possibly TRBD2 (5 bases). V was pared by 3 bases and J by 3 bases, with 12 bases between. Germline CDR1 MGHDK, CDR2 SYGVNS. This CDR3 is built from 14 residues. CDR3 in DNA: TGTGCCAGCAGTGAGGAGATGGGGAGCTACGAGCAGTACTTC. It codes for CASSEEMGSYEQYF.

This sequence joins TRBV19 and TRBJ1-1, with a possible D match to TRBD1 (6 bases). Trimming cost V 6 bases and J 0 bases, with 11 bases left between them. Germline CDR1 reads LNHDA; CDR2 reads SQIVND (reference sequence). CDR3 length: 14 residues. The CDR3 nucleotides are TGTGCCAGTAGCCCCGACAGGATGAACACTGAAGCTTTCTTT. Its protein product is CASSPDRMNTEAFF.

V usage is TRBV13 and J usage is TRBJ2-1; TRBD2 matches 8 bases. The CDR3 covers 12 residues. The V gene's germline CDR1 is PRHDT and CDR2 FYEKMQ (reference sequence). The V segment lost 7 bases and the J segment 9 bases; nucleotides outside the gene matches: 5. The CDR3 nucleotides are TGTGCCAGCAAGCGGGAGATGGGTGAGCAGTTCTTC. Its protein is CASKREMGEQFF. The entire variable domain, with the rest obtained from reference TRBV13 and TRBJ2-1, is as follows: AAGVIQSPRHLIKEKRETATLKCYPIPRHDTVYWYQQGPGQDPQFLISFYEKMQSDKGSIPDRFSAQQFSDYHSELNMSSLELGDSALYFCASKREMGEQFFGPGTRLTVL.

The rearrangement uses TRBV7-2 and TRBJ2-1; TRBD2 agrees at 8 bases. Germline values: CDR1 SGHTA, CDR2 FQGNSA. The trim removed 1 base at V and 6 bases at J, leaving 5 bases unmatched. This CDR3 contains 15 residues. The CDR3 here is CASSLGPGGINEQFF. In DNA form, the CDR3 reads TGTGCCAGCAGCTTAGGTCCGGGAGGGATCAATGAGCAGTTCTTC.

V and J are TRBV7-9 and TRBJ1-1; D is possibly TRBD1 (5 bases). The CDR3 is made up of 13 amino acids. V lost 1 base and J lost 5, with 8 bases in between. Germline V lookup: CDR1 SEHNR, CDR2 FQNEAQ (reference sequence). CDR3 residues: CASSLGQTTEAFF. The CDR3 DNA is TGTGCCAGCAGCTTAGGACAGACTACTGAAGCTTTCTTT.

This clone was observed a handful of times. The V call is TRBV27, the J call TRBJ1-1, with TRBD1 as a possible D gene (6 bases). The length of the CDR3 is 13 residues. The germline CDR1 and CDR2 sequences are MNHEY and SMNVEV (reference sequence). V was clipped by 6 bases and J by 1 base, with 9 bases between them. The CDR3 reads CASRSTGNTEAFF. In DNA form, the CDR3 reads TGTGCCAGCAGGTCGACAGGGAACACTGAAGCTTTCTTT.

The chain links TRBV27 to TRBJ2-7; 9 bases fit TRBD1. The CDR3 extends over 16 amino acids. The J segment lost 4 bases and the V segment lost 2 bases, leaving 9 bases of the junction unmatched. Germline CDR1 MNHEY, CDR2 SMNVEV (reference sequence). CDR3 nucleotides: TGTGCCAGCAGTTTACGGAGAACAGGGGGCGCGTACGAGCAGTACTTC. Encoded protein: CASSLRRTGGAYEQYF.

This chain uses TRBV28 with TRBJ2-3; 7 bases are a match to TRBD2. V shed 8 bases, J shed 2 bases, and the junction held 1 base outside the gene matches. Looked up from germline, CDR1 is MDHEN and CDR2 is SYDVKM. CDR3 length equals 12 residues. The CDR3 region has the DNA TGTGCCAGCGGGACTACCACAGATACGCAGTATTTT. This gives the protein CASGTTTDTQYF.

The chain carries TRBV4-2 and TRBJ1-2; possible D gene TRBD1, 6 bases. The CDR3 loop spans 15 amino acids. Germline CDR1 and CDR2: LGHNA and YNFKEQ. The V end lost 0 bases, the J end lost 4 bases, and 12 bases lay between the germline ends. The CDR3 coding sequence is TGTGCCAGCAGCCAAGATCCAGGGGCGGGCTATGGCTACACCTTC. This sequence encodes CASSQDPGAGYGYTF.

The V and J genes are TRBV20-1 and TRBJ2-7; D possibly corresponds to TRBD2 (7 bases). The CDR3 runs to 11 residues. Germline V gene sequence: CDR1 DFQATT, CDR2 SNEGSKA (reference sequence). The DNA for the CDR3 is TGCAGCCCGGGGGGCGGCTACGAGCAGTACTTC. Its protein is CSPGGGYEQYF.

V gene TRBV29-1 combines with J gene TRBJ2-1; D is unclear. CDR3 size: 12 residues. The germline V gene encodes CDR1 SQVTM and CDR2 ANQGSEA. V was cut by 3 bases and J by 8 bases, with 11 bases left in between. The CDR3 protein is CSVDYSSHEQFF. Here the CDR3 DNA reads TGCAGCGTTGACTACAGTTCTCATGAGCAGTTCTTC.

The chain recombines TRBV5-1 with TRBJ2-1, with 8 bases lining up with TRBD2. This CDR3 spans 16 amino acids. Unmatched junction bases numbered 7, after V lost 0 bases and J lost 5 bases. Germline V lookup: CDR1 SGHRS, CDR2 YFSETQ. CDR3 sequence: CASSLDGGASNNEQFF. CDR3 DNA: TGCGCCAGCAGCTTGGACGGGGGGGCGTCGAACAATGAGCAGTTCTTC.

CDR3 sequence: CASSQAGTSGIYNEQFF. The CDR3 DNA sequence: TGCGCCAGCAGCCAAGCAGGGACTAGCGGGATCTACAATGAGCAGTTCTTC. The chain joins TRBV4-1 to TRBJ2-1; 13 bases map to TRBD2. Germline V gene sequence: CDR1 MGHRA, CDR2 YSYEKL. This CDR3 has 17 amino acids. The trim removed 1 base at V and 3 bases at J, leaving 3 bases unmatched.

The J gene is TRBJ2-7, the V gene TRBV2, with D possibly being TRBD2 (6 bases). The CDR3 is 14 residues long. V was clipped by 6 bases and J by 0 bases, with 12 bases between them. Per germline, CDR1 SNHLY and CDR2 FYNNEI. The CDR3 here is CASSEGTLSYEQYF. The CDR3 DNA reads as TGTGCCAGCAGCGAGGGGACTCTCTCCTACGAGCAGTACTTC.

The chain links TRBV29-1 to TRBJ2-1, with 10 bases identical to TRBD1. The CDR3 is made up of 13 amino acids. V was pared by 6 bases and J by 6 bases, with 5 bases of the junction left unmatched. Germline CDR1 reads SQVTM; CDR2 reads ANQGSEA. CDR3 nucleotide sequence: TGCAGCGTGATAGGACAGGGGGTCAATGAGCAGTTCTTC. Residues: CSVIGQGVNEQFF.

The chain is built from TRBV27 and TRBJ1-2, with 8 bases that match TRBD1. The CDR3 totals 14 residues. Looked up from germline, CDR1 is MNHEY and CDR2 is SMNVEV (reference sequence). The junction had 3 bases not matched to a gene; V was cut back by 0 bases and J by 6 bases. Here the CDR3 reads CASSLSMDRDGYTF. CDR3 coding DNA: TGTGCCAGCAGTTTATCGATGGACAGGGATGGCTACACCTTC.

V gene TRBV9 combines with J gene TRBJ2-3; D call uncertain. The CDR3 is 14 residues long. V lost 0 bases, J lost 3 bases, and 8 bases lay in between. Germline values: CDR1 SGDLS, CDR2 YYNGEE. The CDR3 DNA sequence: TGTGCCAGCAGCGTAGTCGAGGTGACAGATACGCAGTATTTT. Protein: CASSVVEVTDTQYF. The whole variable domain, remainder taken from reference TRBV9 and TRBJ2-3, is DSGVTQTPKHLITATGQRVTLRCSPRSGDLSVYWYQQSLDQGLQFLIQYYNGEERAKGNILERFSAQQFPDLHSELNLSSLELGDSALYFCASSVVEVTDTQYFGPGTRLTVL.

The chain is built from TRBV5-6 and TRBJ1-2, with D tentatively TRBD1 (5 bases). The CDR3 runs 13 residues. Germline V gene sequence: CDR1 SGHDT, CDR2 YYEEEE. V was pared by 4 bases and J by 4 bases, with 11 bases between. CDR3 bases: TGTGCCAGCAGCCAAGACAGAATCTATGGCTACACCTTC. This encodes CASSQDRIYGYTF.

V gene TRBV7-3 combines with J gene TRBJ2-7; 11 positions agree with TRBD2. V gave up 2 bases and J gave up 0 bases; unmatched junction bases: 0. The CDR3 has 15 amino acids. Germline CDR1 reads SGHTA; CDR2 reads FQGTGA. As DNA, the CDR3 is TGTGCCAGCAGCTTACTAGCGGGGGGCTCCTACGAGCAGTACTTC. This sequence encodes CASSLLAGGSYEQYF.

In the case of this clone: One end of the junction does not line up with germline, which may come from a read error. The V call is TRBV11-2, the J call TRBJ1-4; 7 bases are a match to TRBD1. The CDR3 is 14 residues long. From germline, CDR1 is SGHAT and CDR2 FQNNGV. The CDR3 DNA is TGTGCCAGCAGCGAACAGGGGACAAATGAAAAACTGCTTTTT. Translation gives CASSEQGTNEKLLF.

V is TRBV4-2 and J is TRBJ1-2, with TRBD1 as a possible D gene (5 bases). Trimming left V 0 bases short and J 1 base short, with 9 bases between. Germline V gene sequence: CDR1 LGHNA, CDR2 YNFKEQ. The CDR3 runs to 15 residues. The DNA for the CDR3 is TGTGCCAGCAGCCAAGATAGGCAGGGTAACTATGGCTACACCTTC. Its protein is CASSQDRQGNYGYTF.

The chain uses TRBV28 and TRBJ1-6, with D uncertain. Germline-derived CDR1 and CDR2 are MDHEN and SYDVKM. V was cut by 6 bases and J by 7 bases, with 7 bases left in between. The CDR3 runs 12 residues. This chain's CDR3 is CASSVLNSPLHF. The CDR3 DNA reads as TGTGCCAGCAGCGTCCTGAATTCACCCCTCCACTTT. Based on the CDR3 plus reference TRBV28 and TRBJ1-6, the full variable domain is DVKVTQSSRYLVKRTGEKVFLECVQDMDHENMFWYRQDPGLGLRLIYFSYDVKMKEKGDIPEGYSVSREKKERFSLILESASTNQTSMYLCASSVLNSPLHFGNGTRLTVT.

The sample holds one count of this clone. The V call is TRBV18, the J call TRBJ2-7; 9 bases line up with TRBD1. Germline CDR1 is KGHSH and CDR2 is LQKENI. This CDR3 region has 15 residues. V lost 5 bases to trimming and J lost 2 bases; unmatched junction nucleotides: 7. This chain's CDR3 is CASSTGTGNAYEQYF. The DNA for the CDR3 is TGTGCCAGCTCAACCGGGACAGGGAACGCCTACGAGCAGTACTTC. Full variable domain (outside the CDR3, taken from reference TRBV18 and TRBJ2-7): NAGVMQNPRHLVRRRGQEARLRCSPMKGHSHVYWYRQLPEEGLKFMVYLQKENIIDESGMPKERFSAEFPKEGPSILRIQQVVRGDSAAYFCASSTGTGNAYEQYFGPGTRLTVT.

The chain is built from TRBV11-3 and TRBJ2-5, with TRBD2 identical over 14 bases. The CDR3 loop spans 15 amino acids. Germline CDR1 reads SGHNT; CDR2 reads YENEEA. V shed 4 bases, J shed 5 bases, and the junction held 3 bases outside the gene matches. In nucleotides, the CDR3 is TGTGCCAGCAGCTACGGGACTAGCGGGAGTGAGACCCAGTACTTC. Residues: CASSYGTSGSETQYF.

The chain combines TRBV6-6 with TRBJ2-3; a possible D gene is TRBD1 (6 bases). The CDR3 is 13 residues long. Germline values: CDR1 MNHNY, CDR2 SVGAGI (reference sequence). V lost 5 bases and J lost 4, with 10 bases in between. CDR3 coding DNA: TGTGCCAGCAGTACTCGGACAGCAGATACGCAGTATTTT. This sequence encodes CASSTRTADTQYF.

V gene TRBV13 combines with J gene TRBJ2-1, with 9 bases that match TRBD2. The CDR3 extends over 16 amino acids. In germline, CDR1 is PRHDT, CDR2 FYEKMQ (reference sequence). Germline trimming cut 5 bases from V and 8 bases from J; bases unmatched to any gene: 13. As DNA, the CDR3 is TGTGCCAGCAGCCTTGAGCGGGAGGCCAAGGACCATGAGCAGTTCTTC. Translation gives CASSLEREAKDHEQFF.